These T cell receptor beta chains were read from a single sample in a study of T cell changes during pregnancy in multiple sclerosis. Assay: immunoSEQ multiplex PCR; the TCRdb copy retains only in-frame clones and omits some. This table holds 75,000 to 95,000 clones, 85% to 95% found once. The material sequenced was CD4+ T cells from peripheral blood mononuclear cells, taken after pregnancy. These receptors all stem from a female donor with multiple sclerosis, enrolled in a pregnancy study. The CDR3 runs from the conserved cysteine through the conserved F or W. A D gene is named only where the DNA matches it firmly. The listing skips clone size in some rows; elsewhere it reads once, few, many or a size class.

D gene: NA; J gene: TRBJ2-5; clone size: once; V gene: TRBV27; CDR3 DNA: TGTGCCAGCAGTTTACTACCCTCCGGGAGCGGAGAGACCCAGTACTTC; CDR3 protein: CASSLLPSGSGETQYF
D gene: TRBD1; J gene: TRBJ1-1; clone size: few; V gene: TRBV29-1; CDR3 DNA: TGCAGCGTTGAAGATTGGGGACAGGGCGGAACTGAAGCTTTCTTT; CDR3 protein: CSVEDWGQGGTEAFF
D gene: TRBD1; J gene: TRBJ1-2; clone size: once; V gene: TRBV5-4; CDR3 DNA: TGTGCCAGCAGCTTACCCGGGACAGGATCCAACTATGGCTACACCTTC; CDR3 protein: CASSLPGTGSNYGYTF
D gene: NA; J gene: TRBJ1-1; clone size: once; V gene: TRBV5-1; CDR3 DNA: TGCGCCAACAGCTTGGGGTCAGGGAGGGGGAACACTGAAGCTTTCTTT; CDR3 protein: CANSLGSGRGNTEAFF
D gene: TRBD1; J gene: TRBJ1-5; clone size: NA; V gene: TRBV19; CDR3 DNA: TGTGCCAGCTCAGAGGGGACAGGGAGTAATCGCGATCAGCCCCAGCATTTT; CDR3 protein: CASSEGTGSNRDQPQHF
D gene: TRBD1; J gene: TRBJ1-2; clone size: NA; V gene: TRBV7-9; CDR3 DNA: TGTGCCAGCAGCCCCGGACAGGGGGGATTCGACGGCTACACCTTC; CDR3 protein: CASSPGQGGFDGYTF
D gene: TRBD1; J gene: TRBJ1-2; clone size: many; V gene: TRBV6-5; CDR3 DNA: TGTGCCAGCAGTTACCTCCGGACAGGGGGCGCATATGGCTACACCTTC; CDR3 protein: CASSYLRTGGAYGYTF
D gene: NA; J gene: TRBJ2-5; clone size: NA; V gene: TRBV7-9; CDR3 DNA: TGTGCCAGCAGCTTAGACTACCAAGAGACCCAGTACTTC; CDR3 protein: CASSLDYQETQYF
D gene: TRBD2; J gene: TRBJ2-3; clone size: NA; V gene: TRBV6-6; CDR3 DNA: TGTGCCACCGGAAAAAGCGGGAGCGGGACAGATACGCAGTATTTT; CDR3 protein: CATGKSGSGTDTQYF
D gene: NA; J gene: TRBJ2-7; clone size: once; V gene: TRBV27; CDR3 DNA: TGTGCCAGCAGTCCTCTGGATCCGGGCGAGCAGTACTTC; CDR3 protein: CASSPLDPGEQYF
D gene: NA; J gene: TRBJ2-6; clone size: NA; V gene: TRBV18; CDR3 DNA: TGTGCCAGCTCACTGGGGGCATCTGGGGCCAACGTCCTGACTTTC; CDR3 protein: CASSLGASGANVLTF
D gene: NA; J gene: TRBJ2-7; clone size: NA; V gene: TRBV7-2; CDR3 DNA: TGTGCCAGCAGCTTAGTTGGAGACCGGGCCTACGAGCAGTACTTC; CDR3 protein: CASSLVGDRAYEQYF
D gene: TRBD1; J gene: TRBJ2-6; clone size: NA; V gene: TRBV30; CDR3 DNA: TGTGCCTGGTACAACCGACGGGACAGGGGCTCTGGGGCCAACGTCCTGACTTTC; CDR3 protein: CAWYNRRDRGSGANVLTF
D gene: NA; J gene: TRBJ2-4; clone size: NA; V gene: TRBV6-5; CDR3 DNA: TGTGCCAGCAGTGGGGCCAGGGGTATAAACATTCAGTACTTC; CDR3 protein: CASSGARGINIQYF